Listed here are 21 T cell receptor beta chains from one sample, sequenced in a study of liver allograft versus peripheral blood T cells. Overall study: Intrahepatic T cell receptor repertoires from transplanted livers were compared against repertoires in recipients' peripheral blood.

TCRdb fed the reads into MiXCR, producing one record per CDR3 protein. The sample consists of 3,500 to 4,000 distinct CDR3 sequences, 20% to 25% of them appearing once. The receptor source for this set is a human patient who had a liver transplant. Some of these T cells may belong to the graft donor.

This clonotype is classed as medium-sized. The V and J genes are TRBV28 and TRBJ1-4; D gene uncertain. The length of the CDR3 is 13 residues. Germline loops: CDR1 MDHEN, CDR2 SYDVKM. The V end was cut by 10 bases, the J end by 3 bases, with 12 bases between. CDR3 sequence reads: CATQRQANEKLFF. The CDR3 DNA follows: TGTGCCACCCAACGGCAGGCTAATGAAAAACTGTTTTTT. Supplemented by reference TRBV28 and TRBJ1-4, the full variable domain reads DVKVTQSSRYLVKRTGEKVFLECVQDMDHENMFWYRQDPGLGLRLIYFSYDVKMKEKGDIPEGYSVSREKKERFSLILESASTNQTSMYLCATQRQANEKLFFGSGTQLSVL.

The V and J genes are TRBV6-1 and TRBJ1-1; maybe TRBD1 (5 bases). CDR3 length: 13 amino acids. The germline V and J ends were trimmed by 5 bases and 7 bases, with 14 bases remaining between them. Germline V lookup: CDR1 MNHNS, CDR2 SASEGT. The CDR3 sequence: CASSYDRSHEAFF. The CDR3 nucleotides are TGTGCCAGCAGTTATGACAGAAGCCATGAAGCTTTCTTT.

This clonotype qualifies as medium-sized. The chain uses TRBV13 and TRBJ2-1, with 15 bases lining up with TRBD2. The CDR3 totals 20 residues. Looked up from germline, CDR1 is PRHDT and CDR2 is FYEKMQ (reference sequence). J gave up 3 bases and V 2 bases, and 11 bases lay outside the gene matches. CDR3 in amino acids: CASSLPPGLAGGSYYNEQFF. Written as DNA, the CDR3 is TGTGCCAGCAGCTTACCTCCGGGACTAGCGGGGGGCTCATACTACAATGAGCAGTTCTTC.

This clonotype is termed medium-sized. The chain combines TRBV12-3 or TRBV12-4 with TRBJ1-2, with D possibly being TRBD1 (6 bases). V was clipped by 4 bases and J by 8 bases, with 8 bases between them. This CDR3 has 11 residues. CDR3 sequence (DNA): TGTGCCAGCAGTTCCACAGGGGGCTACACCTTC. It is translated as CASSSTGGYTF.

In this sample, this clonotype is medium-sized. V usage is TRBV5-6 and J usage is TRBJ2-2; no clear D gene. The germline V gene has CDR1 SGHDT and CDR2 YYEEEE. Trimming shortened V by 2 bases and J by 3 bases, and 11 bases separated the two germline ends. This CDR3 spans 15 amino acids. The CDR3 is CASSFGLWDTGELFF. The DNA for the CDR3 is TGTGCCAGCAGCTTCGGTCTGTGGGACACCGGGGAGCTGTTTTTT. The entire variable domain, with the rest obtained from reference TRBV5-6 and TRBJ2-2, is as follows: DAGVTQSPTHLIKTRGQQVTLRCSPKSGHDTVSWYQQALGQGPQFIFQYYEEEERQRGNFPDRFSGHQFPNYSSELNVNALLLGDSALYLCASSFGLWDTGELFFGEGSRLTVL.

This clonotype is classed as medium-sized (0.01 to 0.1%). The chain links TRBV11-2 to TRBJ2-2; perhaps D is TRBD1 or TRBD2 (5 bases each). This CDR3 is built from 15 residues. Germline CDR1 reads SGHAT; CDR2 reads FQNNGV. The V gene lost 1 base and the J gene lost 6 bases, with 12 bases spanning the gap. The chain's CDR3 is CASSLAGTTPGELFF. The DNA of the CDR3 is TGTGCCAGCAGCTTAGCTGGGACGACCCCCGGGGAGCTGTTTTTT.

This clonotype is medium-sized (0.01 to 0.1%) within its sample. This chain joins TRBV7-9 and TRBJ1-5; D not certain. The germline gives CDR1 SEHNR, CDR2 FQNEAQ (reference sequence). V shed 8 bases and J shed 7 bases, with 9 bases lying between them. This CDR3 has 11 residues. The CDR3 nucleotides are TGTGCCAGCGGGGTTGGACAGCCCCAGCATTTT. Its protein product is CASGVGQPQHF.

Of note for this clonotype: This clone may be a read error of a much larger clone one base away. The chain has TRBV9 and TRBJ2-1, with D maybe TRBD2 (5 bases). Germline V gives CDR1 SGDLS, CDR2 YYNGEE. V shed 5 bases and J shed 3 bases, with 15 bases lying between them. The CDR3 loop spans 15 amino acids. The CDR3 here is CASSLQDFYYNEQFF. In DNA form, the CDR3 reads TGTGCCAGCAGTCTTCAGGACTTCTACTACAATGAGCAGTTCTTC. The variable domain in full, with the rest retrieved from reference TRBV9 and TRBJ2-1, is DSGVTQTPKHLITATGQRVTLRCSPRSGDLSVYWYQQSLDQGLQFLIQYYNGEERAKGNILERFSAQQFPDLHSELNLSSLELGDSALYFCASSLQDFYYNEQFFGPGTRLTVL.

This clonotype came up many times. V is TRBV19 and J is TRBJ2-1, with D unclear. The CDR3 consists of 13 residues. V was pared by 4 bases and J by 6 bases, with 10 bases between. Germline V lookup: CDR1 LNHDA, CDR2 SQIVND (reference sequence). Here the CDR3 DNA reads TGTGCCAGTAGTAGGCTAGTTCGCAATGAGCAGTTCTTC. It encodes CASSRLVRNEQFF.

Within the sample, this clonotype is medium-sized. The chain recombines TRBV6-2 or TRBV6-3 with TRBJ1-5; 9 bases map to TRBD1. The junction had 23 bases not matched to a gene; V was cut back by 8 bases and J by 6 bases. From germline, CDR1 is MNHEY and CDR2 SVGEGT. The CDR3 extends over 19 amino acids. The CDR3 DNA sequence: TGTGCCAGCGACTTACCGGGACAGGGAGGTCGAATATGGGGTCAGCCCCAGCATTTT. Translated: CASDLPGQGGRIWGQPQHF.

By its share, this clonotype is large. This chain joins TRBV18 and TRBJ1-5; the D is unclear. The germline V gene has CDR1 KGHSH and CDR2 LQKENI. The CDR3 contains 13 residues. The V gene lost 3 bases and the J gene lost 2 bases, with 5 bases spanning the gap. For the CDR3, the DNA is TGTGCCAGCTCACCCCAAGGCAATCAGCCCCAGCATTTT. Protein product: CASSPQGNQPQHF. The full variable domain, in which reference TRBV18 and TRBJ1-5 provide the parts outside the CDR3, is NAGVMQNPRHLVRRRGQEARLRCSPMKGHSHVYWYRQLPEEGLKFMVYLQKENIIDESGMPKERFSAEFPKEGPSILRIQQVVRGDSAAYFCASSPQGNQPQHFGDGTRLSIL.

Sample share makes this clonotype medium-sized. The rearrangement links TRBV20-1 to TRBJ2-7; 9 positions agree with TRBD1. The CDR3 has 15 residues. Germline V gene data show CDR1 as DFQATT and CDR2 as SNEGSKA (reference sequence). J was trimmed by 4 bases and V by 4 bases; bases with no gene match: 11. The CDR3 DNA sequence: TGCAGTGCTACCTCACACACAGGGGGCCTTTACGAGCAGTACTTC. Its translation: CSATSHTGGLYEQYF.

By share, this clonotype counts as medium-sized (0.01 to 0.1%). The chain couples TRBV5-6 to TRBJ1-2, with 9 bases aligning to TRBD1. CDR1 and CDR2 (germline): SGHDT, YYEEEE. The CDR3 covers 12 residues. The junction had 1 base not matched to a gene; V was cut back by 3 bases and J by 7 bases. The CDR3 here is CASSSDRGGYTF. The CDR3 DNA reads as TGTGCCAGCAGCTCGGACAGGGGTGGCTACACCTTC.

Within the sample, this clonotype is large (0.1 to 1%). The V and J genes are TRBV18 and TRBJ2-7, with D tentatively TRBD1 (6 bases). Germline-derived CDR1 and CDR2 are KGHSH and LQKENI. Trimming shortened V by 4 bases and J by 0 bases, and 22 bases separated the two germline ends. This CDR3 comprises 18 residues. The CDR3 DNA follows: TGTGCCAGCTCACGACTGTTACCCAGGGGCGCCCCCTCCTACGAGCAGTACTTC. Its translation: CASSRLLPRGAPSYEQYF. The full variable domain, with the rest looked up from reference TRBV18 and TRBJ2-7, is NAGVMQNPRHLVRRRGQEARLRCSPMKGHSHVYWYRQLPEEGLKFMVYLQKENIIDESGMPKERFSAEFPKEGPSILRIQQVVRGDSAAYFCASSRLLPRGAPSYEQYFGPGTRLTVT.

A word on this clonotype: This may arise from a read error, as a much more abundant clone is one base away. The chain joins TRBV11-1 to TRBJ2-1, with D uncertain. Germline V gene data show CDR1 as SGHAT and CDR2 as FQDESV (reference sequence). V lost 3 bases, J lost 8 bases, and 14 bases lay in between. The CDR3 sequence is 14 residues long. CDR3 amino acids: CASSFVGYTYEQFF. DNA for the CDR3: TGTGCCAGCAGCTTTGTGGGCTACACGTATGAGCAGTTCTTC.

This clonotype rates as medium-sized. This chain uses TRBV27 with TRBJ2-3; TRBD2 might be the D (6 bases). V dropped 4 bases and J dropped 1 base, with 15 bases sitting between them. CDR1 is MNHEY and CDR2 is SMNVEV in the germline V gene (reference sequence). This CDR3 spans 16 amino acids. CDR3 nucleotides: TGTGCCAGCAGTTGGGGGTGGGGGGATCGCACAGATACGCAGTATTTT. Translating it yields CASSWGWGDRTDTQYF.

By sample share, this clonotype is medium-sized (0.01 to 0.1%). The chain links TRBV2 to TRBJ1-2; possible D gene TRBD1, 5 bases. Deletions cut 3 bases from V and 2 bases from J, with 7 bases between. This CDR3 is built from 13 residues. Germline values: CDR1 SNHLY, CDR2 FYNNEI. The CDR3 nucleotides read TGTGCCAGCAGTGAGGGGGAAAACTATGGCTACACCTTC. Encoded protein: CASSEGENYGYTF.

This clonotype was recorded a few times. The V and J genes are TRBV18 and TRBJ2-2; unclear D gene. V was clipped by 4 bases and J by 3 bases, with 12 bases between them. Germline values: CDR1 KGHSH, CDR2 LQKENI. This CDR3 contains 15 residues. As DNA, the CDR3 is TGTGCCAGCTCACTCTCCCTCAAGTACACCGGGGAGCTGTTTTTT. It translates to CASSLSLKYTGELFF.

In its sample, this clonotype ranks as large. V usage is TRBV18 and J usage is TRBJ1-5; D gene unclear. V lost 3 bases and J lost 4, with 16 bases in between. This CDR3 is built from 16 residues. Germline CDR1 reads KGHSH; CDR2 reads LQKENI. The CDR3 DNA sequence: TGTGCCAGCTCACCCGTAGGACCTTTTGGGAATCAGCCCCAGCATTTT. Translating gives CASSPVGPFGNQPQHF. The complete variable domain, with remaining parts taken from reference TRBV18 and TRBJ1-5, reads NAGVMQNPRHLVRRRGQEARLRCSPMKGHSHVYWYRQLPEEGLKFMVYLQKENIIDESGMPKERFSAEFPKEGPSILRIQQVVRGDSAAYFCASSPVGPFGNQPQHFGDGTRLSIL.

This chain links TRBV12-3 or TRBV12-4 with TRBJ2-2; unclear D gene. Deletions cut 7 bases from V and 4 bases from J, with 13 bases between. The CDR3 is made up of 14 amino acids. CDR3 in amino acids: CASTPYPPTGELFF. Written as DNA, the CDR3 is TGTGCCAGCACCCCCTACCCCCCCACCGGGGAGCTGTTTTTT.

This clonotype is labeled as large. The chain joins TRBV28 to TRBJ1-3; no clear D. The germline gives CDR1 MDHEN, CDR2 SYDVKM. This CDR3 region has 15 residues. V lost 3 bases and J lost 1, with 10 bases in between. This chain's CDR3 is CASSFWGDSGNTIYF. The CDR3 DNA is TGTGCCAGCAGTTTTTGGGGAGATTCTGGAAACACCATATATTTT.